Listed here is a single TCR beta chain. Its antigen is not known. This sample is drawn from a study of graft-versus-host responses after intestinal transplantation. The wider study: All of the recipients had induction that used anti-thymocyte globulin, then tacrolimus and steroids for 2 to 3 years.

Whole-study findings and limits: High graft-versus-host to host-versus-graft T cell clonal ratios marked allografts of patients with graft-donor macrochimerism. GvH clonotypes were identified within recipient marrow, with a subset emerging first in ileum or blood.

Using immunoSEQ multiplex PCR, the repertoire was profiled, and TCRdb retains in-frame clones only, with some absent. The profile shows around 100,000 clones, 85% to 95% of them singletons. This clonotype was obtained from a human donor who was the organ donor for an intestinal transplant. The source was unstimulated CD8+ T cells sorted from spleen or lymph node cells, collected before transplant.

The CDR3 region is CASSSPRLAGEETQYF. The CDR3 bases are TGTGCCAGCAGTTCGCCAAGACTAGCGGGGGAAGAGACCCAGTACTTC. The rearrangement links TRBV28 to TRBJ2-5; 12 nucleotides align to TRBD2. Germline V gene data show CDR1 as MDHEN and CDR2 as SYDVKM. V lost 4 bases and J lost 3; bases outside the gene matches: 6. The CDR3 is made up of 16 amino acids.